A selection of T cell receptor beta chains follows, all from one sample in a study of human T cells and chemical hapten exposure. TCRdb reprocessed the RACE reads with MiXCR, giving one entry per CDR3 protein. The sample has fewer than 40,000 distinct CDR3 sequences, roughly 5% seen once. The sample taken for sequencing was whole blood. The origin of the receptors is a human donor in good health. Some clones in this sample may be carry-over from other donors' samples. CDR3s include the opening cysteine and the closing phenylalanine or tryptophan. Each record gives: D gene, V gene, J gene, clone size, CDR3 protein, CDR3 DNA. The D gene is left open where the match is weak. The size entry is marked missing in some rows and otherwise reads once, few, many or a size class.

NA	TRBV28	TRBJ1-5	many	CASRLQISNQPQHF	TGTGCCAGTCGGCTTCAAATTAGCAATCAGCCCCAGCATTTT
NA	TRBV20-1	TRBJ1-2	NA	CSAPNSRQINYGYTF	TGCAGTGCCCCGAACTCCCGACAGATTAACTATGGCTACACCTTC
NA	TRBV29-1	TRBJ1-1	many	CSVAESTTRGVAFF	TGCAGCGTTGCCGAATCGACGACGCGAGGAGTAGCTTTCTTT
TRBD2	TRBV20-1	TRBJ2-1	many	CSARTSGRAGQFF	TGCAGTGCTAGAACTAGCGGGAGGGCCGGTCAGTTCTTC
NA	TRBV6-1	TRBJ1-5	many	CASSEIDAGQPQHF	TGTGCCAGCAGCGAGATCGACGCAGGTCAGCCCCAGCATTTT
NA	TRBV20-1	TRBJ1-5	few	CSARKAEGNQPQHF	TGCAGTGCTAGGAAGGCGGAGGGCAATCAGCCCCAGCATTTT
TRBD2	TRBV3-1	TRBJ2-1	NA	CASSQVGVRLARTYNEQFF	TGTGCCAGCAGCCAAGTGGGGGTTCGACTAGCCAGGACTTACAATGAGCAGTTCTTC
NA	TRBV5-1	TRBJ2-2	NA	CASSFQGGDTGELFF	TGCGCCAGCAGCTTCCAGGGGGGGGACACCGGGGAGCTGTTTTTT
TRBD1	TRBV5-6	TRBJ2-4	few	CASSWGQGAGNIQYF	TGTGCCAGCAGCTGGGGACAGGGGGCAGGGAACATTCAGTACTTC
TRBD2	TRBV10-3	TRBJ2-7	few	CAISGGLAEYEQYF	TGTGCCATCAGTGGGGGACTAGCGGAATACGAGCAGTACTTC
NA	TRBV29-1	TRBJ2-1	many	CSVPTSAIVLEQFF	TGCAGCGTCCCAACTAGTGCCATTGTACTAGAGCAGTTCTTC
NA	TRBV12-3/TRBV12-4	TRBJ2-2	many	CASSRTEGAGELFF	TGTGCCAGCAGTCGAACGGAGGGAGCCGGGGAGCTGTTTTTT
NA	TRBV5-6	TRBJ2-2	NA	CASSLGSHGELFF	TGTGCCAGCAGCTTGGGGAGTCACGGGGAGCTGTTTTTT
TRBD1	TRBV3-1	TRBJ1-2	many	CASSQATGEVNGYTF	TGTGCCAGCAGCCAAGCGACAGGGGAGGTGAATGGCTACACCTTC
NA	TRBV6-6	TRBJ1-5	NA	CASSYSEGGDGNQPQHF	TGTGCCAGCAGTTACTCAGAGGGGGGGGACGGCAATCAGCCCCAGCATTTT
NA	TRBV2	TRBJ2-7	medium-sized	CASSGADLGEQYF	TGTGCCAGCAGTGGGGCGGACCTAGGCGAGCAGTACTTC
TRBD1	TRBV24-1	TRBJ2-2	NA	CATQTGGAETGELFF	TGTGCCACTCAGACAGGGGGCGCGGAGACCGGGGAGCTGTTTTTT
NA	TRBV7-9	TRBJ2-3	NA	CASSRGGASSGDTQYF	TGTGCCAGCAGCCGAGGCGGGGCCTCGTCAGGAGATACGCAGTATTTT